The rows below give T cell receptor beta chains drawn from one sample of a study of blood T cells in healthy people across ages. Each CDR3 protein gets one entry after TCRdb re-called the 5' RACE reads with MiXCR. Seen here are roughly 680,000 distinct CDR3 sequences, about 52% observed once, and the top ten hold roughly a third. The sequenced material came from blood. Receptors originate from a woman aged 55-70 years in good health. CDR3s include the opening cysteine and the closing phenylalanine or tryptophan. D genes are given only for firm matches. Not all rows give a size; the values are once, few, many and, for expanded clones, a class.

NA	TRBV28	TRBJ2-4	few	CASSPPRNLYQVGNIQYF	TGTGCCAGCAGTCCCCCCCGTAACTTATACCAAGTGGGAAACATTCAGTACTTC
NA	TRBV4-2	TRBJ2-3	NA	CASSPGRGSTDTQYF	TGTGCCAGCAGCCCAGGCCGGGGGTCTACAGATACGCAGTATTTT
TRBD2	TRBV4-2	TRBJ2-7	NA	CASGQQRTSGIDEQYF	TGTGCCAGCGGCCAACAACGGACTAGCGGGATCGACGAGCAGTACTTC
NA	TRBV7-2	TRBJ2-7	NA	CASSLSYREQYF	TGTGCCAGCAGCTTATCCTATCGCGAGCAGTACTTC
TRBD1	TRBV28	TRBJ2-5	many	CVVTDRPSGTQYF	TGTGTCGTAACGGACAGGCCATCTGGGACCCAGTACTTC
TRBD2	TRBV20-1	TRBJ2-1	NA	CSAWTSSAGSYNEQFF	TGCAGTGCGTGGACTAGTTCAGCCGGCTCCTACAATGAGCAGTTCTTC
NA	TRBV28	TRBJ2-7	NA	CASCLGGYYEQYF	TGTGCCAGCTGCTTGGGGGGTTACTACGAGCAGTACTTC
NA	TRBV14	TRBJ1-6	NA	CASSQDRAGPRPLHF	TGTGCCAGCAGCCAAGACAGGGCAGGGCCGAGGCCCCTCCACTTT
NA	TRBV5-5	TRBJ2-7	NA	CANSLWGGEQYF	TGTGCCAACAGCTTGTGGGGAGGCGAGCAGTACTTC
TRBD2	TRBV18	TRBJ2-1	NA	CASSPGLAEEQFF	TGTGCCAGCTCACCGGGACTAGCGGAAGAGCAGTTCTTC
TRBD1	TRBV20-1	TRBJ1-6	many	CSARKQGANLYNSPLHF	TGCAGTGCTAGGAAACAGGGGGCGAACCTCTATAATTCACCCCTCCACTTT
NA	TRBV7-3	TRBJ2-7	many	CASSLGGGPYEQYF	TGTGCCAGCAGCTTAGGTGGGGGGCCCTACGAGCAGTACTTC
TRBD1	TRBV7-2	TRBJ2-1	NA	CASSSEGAKQFF	TGTGCCAGCAGCTCAGAGGGGGCAAAGCAGTTCTTC
NA	TRBV12-3/TRBV12-4	TRBJ1-6	NA	CATKFSLSPLHF	TGTGCCACCAAGTTCTCCCTTTCACCCCTCCACTTT
NA	TRBV6-2/TRBV6-3	TRBJ2-1	few	CASSYGGPPRNEQFF	TGTGCCAGCAGTTATGGAGGCCCGCCTAGAAATGAGCAGTTCTTC
NA	TRBV25-1	TRBJ2-5	few	CASSEFREVETQYF	TGTGCCAGCAGTGAATTTAGGGAGGTAGAGACCCAGTACTTC
NA	TRBV12-3/TRBV12-4	TRBJ2-1	NA	CASRGGAAAHEQFF	TGTGCCAGCAGGGGGGGGGCGGCGGCCCATGAGCAGTTCTTC
TRBD2	TRBV6-1	TRBJ2-7	NA	CASSDGASGSYEQYF	TGTGCCAGCAGTGACGGGGCTAGCGGCTCCTACGAGCAGTACTTC
NA	TRBV5-1	TRBJ2-5	NA	CASSRGQGRRETQYF	TGCGCCAGCAGCCGAGGGCAGGGAAGACGGGAGACCCAGTACTTC
TRBD2	TRBV2	TRBJ2-7	NA	CASSRSGRIDEQYF	TGTGCCAGCAGCCGTAGCGGGAGAATCGACGAGCAGTACTTC
NA	TRBV7-3	TRBJ1-6	NA	CASSSTTYSPLHF	TGTGCCAGCAGCTCAACGACATATTCACCCCTCCACTTT
TRBD1	TRBV28	TRBJ1-6	NA	CASTYGQGGNSPLHF	TGTGCCAGCACGTATGGACAGGGCGGTAATTCACCCCTCCACTTT